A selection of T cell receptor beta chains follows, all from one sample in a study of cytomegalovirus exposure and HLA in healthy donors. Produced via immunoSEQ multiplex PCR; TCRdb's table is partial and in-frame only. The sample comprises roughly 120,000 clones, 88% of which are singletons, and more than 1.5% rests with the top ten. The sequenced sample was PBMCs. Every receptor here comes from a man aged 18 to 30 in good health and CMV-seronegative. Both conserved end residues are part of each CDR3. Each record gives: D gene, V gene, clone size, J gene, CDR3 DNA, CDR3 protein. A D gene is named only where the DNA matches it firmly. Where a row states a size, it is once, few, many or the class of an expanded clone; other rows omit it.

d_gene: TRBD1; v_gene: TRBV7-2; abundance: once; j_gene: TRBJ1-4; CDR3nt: TGTGCCAGCAGCTTAGCGAGGACAGGGGGGAGTGAAAAACTGTTTTTT; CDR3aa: CASSLARTGGSEKLFF
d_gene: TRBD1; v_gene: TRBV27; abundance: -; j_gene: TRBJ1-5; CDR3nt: TGTGCCAGCAAAGGGACAGGGGACCCAAATCAGCCCCAGCATTTT; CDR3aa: CASKGTGDPNQPQHF
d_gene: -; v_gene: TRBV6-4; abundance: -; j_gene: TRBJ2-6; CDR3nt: TGTGCCAGCAGTGTTGGGGGGTCTGGGGCCAACGTCCTGACTTTC; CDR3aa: CASSVGGSGANVLTF
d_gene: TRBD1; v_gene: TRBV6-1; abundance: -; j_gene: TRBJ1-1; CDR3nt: TGTGCCAGCAGTGGGGACAGGGGTGGCACTGAAGCTTTCTTT; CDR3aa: CASSGDRGGTEAFF
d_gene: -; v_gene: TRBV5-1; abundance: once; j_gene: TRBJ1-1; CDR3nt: TGCGCCAGCAGCTTGGGCCGGAGGGGAGGTGCGAACACTGAAGCTTTCTTT; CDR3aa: CASSLGRRGGANTEAFF
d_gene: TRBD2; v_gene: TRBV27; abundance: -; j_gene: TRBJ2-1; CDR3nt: TGTGCCAGCAGTCCCACCGGGGCTAGCGGGAGTAATGAGCAGTTCTTC; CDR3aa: CASSPTGASGSNEQFF
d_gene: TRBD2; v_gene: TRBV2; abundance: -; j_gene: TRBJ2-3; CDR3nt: TGTGCCAGTAAACTAGCGGGGGGCACAGATACGCAGTATTTT; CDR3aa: CASKLAGGTDTQYF
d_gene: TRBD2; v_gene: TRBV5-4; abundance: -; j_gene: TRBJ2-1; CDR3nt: TGTGCCAGCAGTACTTGGCGGGAGGGCCGGGATGAGCAGTTCTTC; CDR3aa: CASSTWREGRDEQFF
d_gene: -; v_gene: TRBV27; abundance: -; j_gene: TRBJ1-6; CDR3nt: TGTGCCAGCAGTTTATCCAGGGAAATCGATTCACCCCTCCACTTT; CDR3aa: CASSLSREIDSPLHF
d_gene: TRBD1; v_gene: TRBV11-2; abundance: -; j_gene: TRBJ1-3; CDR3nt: TGTGCCAGCAGCTCATGGGACAGGGAAACTGGAAACACCATATATTTT; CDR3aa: CASSSWDRETGNTIYF
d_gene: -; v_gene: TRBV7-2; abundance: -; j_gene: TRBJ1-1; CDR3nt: TGTGCCAGCAGCCAGAGGTATTATGCAGGGGATACTGAAGCTTTCTTT; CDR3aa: CASSQRYYAGDTEAFF
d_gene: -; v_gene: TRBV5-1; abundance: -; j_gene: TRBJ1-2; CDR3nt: TGCGCCAGCAGCTTATATCAGGAAAACTATGGCTACACCTTC; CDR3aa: CASSLYQENYGYTF
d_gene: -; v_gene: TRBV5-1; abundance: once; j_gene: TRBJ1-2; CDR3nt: TGCGCCAGCAGCTTGGTCACGGGAAGCGACTATGGCTACACCTTC; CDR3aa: CASSLVTGSDYGYTF
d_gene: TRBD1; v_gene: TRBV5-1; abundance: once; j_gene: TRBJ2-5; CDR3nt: TGCGCCAGCAGGGACAGGGGGCTCCAAGAGACCCAGTACTTC; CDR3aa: CASRDRGLQETQYF
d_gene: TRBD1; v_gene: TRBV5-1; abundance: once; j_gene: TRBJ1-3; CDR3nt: TGCGCCAGCAGCGAGACAGGGGGTGTAAACACCATATATTTT; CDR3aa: CASSETGGVNTIYF
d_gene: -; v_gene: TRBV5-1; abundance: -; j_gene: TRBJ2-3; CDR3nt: TGCGCCAGCAGTGGGGGGACAGATACGCAGTATTTT; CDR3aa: CASSGGTDTQYF
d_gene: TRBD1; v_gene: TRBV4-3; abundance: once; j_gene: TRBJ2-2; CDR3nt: TGCGCCAGCAGCCAAGATGACAGGGCGGCCGGGGAGCTGTTTTTT; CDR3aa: CASSQDDRAAGELFF
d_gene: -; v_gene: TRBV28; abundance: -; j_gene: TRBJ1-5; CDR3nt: TGTGCCAGCAGTGGTGATGGAGATTATCAGCCCCAGCATTTT; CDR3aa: CASSGDGDYQPQHF
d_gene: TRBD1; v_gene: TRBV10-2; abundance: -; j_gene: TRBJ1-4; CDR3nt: TGCGCCAGCAGTTTAACTCTCAGGGGGCGCGAGGGAAAACTGTTTTTT; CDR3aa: CASSLTLRGREGKLFF
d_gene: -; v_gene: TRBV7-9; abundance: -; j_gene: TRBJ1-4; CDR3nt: TGTGCCAGCAGCCGAACAGGATCAACTAATGAAAAACTGTTTTTT; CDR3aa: CASSRTGSTNEKLFF
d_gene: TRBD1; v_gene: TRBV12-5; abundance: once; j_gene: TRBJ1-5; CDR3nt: TGTGCTAGTGGTTCAGCGGCCAGTCGGACAGGGGGCTTGGGCAATCAGCCCCAGCATTTT; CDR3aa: CASGSAASRTGGLGNQPQHF
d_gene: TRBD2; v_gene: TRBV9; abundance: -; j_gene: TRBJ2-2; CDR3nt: TGTGCCAGCAGCGTAGGGGAGGGGTTAAACACCGGGGAGCTGTTTTTT; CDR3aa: CASSVGEGLNTGELFF
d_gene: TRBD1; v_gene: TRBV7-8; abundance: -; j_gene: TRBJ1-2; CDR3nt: TGTGCCAGCAGCTTAGCAGGGGGACAGGGAGGGTTAGGCTACACCTTC; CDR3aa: CASSLAGGQGGLGYTF
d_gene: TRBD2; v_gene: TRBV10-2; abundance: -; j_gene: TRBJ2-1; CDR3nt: TGCGCCAGCTCCCAGCGGGGAACGGGAGGTGAGCAGTTCTTC; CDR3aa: CASSQRGTGGEQFF
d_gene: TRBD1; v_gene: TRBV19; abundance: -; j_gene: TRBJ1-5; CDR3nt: TGTGCCAGTACGGGGGACAGGGCTTTTAATCAGCCCCAGCATTTT; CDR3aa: CASTGDRAFNQPQHF
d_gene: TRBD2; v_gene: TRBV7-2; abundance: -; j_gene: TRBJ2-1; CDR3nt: TGTGCCAGCAGCTGGGCTAGCGGGATCAATGAGCAGTTCTTC; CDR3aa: CASSWASGINEQFF
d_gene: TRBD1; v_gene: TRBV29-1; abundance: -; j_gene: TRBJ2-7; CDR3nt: TGCAGCGTTGATCTGACAGGGGAGAGGTACGAGCAGTACTTC; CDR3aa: CSVDLTGERYEQYF
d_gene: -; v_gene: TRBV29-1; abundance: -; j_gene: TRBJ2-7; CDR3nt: TGCAGCGTTGAAACAGGACCGCGCTACGAGCAGTACTTC; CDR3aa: CSVETGPRYEQYF
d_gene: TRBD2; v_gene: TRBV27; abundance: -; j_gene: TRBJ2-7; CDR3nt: TGTGCCAGCAGTTTACGAGCTAGCGGTTCCTACGAGCAGTACTTC; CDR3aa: CASSLRASGSYEQYF
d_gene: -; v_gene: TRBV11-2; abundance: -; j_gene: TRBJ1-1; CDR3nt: TGTGCCAGCAGGCGGGGAGGGGGCACTGAAGCTTTCTTT; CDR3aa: CASRRGGGTEAFF
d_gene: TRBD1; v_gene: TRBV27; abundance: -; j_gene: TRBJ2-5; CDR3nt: TGTGCCAGCAGTTACGGACAGGTTGGAGAGACCCAGTACTTC; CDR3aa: CASSYGQVGETQYF
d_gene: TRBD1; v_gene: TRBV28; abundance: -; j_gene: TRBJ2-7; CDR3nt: TGTGCCAGCAGTCTGTTCGGACAGGTTTCCTACGAGCAGTACTTC; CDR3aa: CASSLFGQVSYEQYF
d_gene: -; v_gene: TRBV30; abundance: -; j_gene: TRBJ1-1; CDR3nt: TGTGCCTGGAGTGAGGGAATCCGAGGGACTGAAGCTTTCTTT; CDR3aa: CAWSEGIRGTEAFF
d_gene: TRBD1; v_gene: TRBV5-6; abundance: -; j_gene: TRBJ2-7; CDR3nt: TGTGCCAGCAGCTGGACAGGTCGCGAGCAGTACTTC; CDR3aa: CASSWTGREQYF
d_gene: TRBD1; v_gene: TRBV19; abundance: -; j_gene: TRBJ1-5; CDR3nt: TGTGCCAGTAGTAACACAGTGACAGGGGATCAGCCCCAGCATTTT; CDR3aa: CASSNTVTGDQPQHF
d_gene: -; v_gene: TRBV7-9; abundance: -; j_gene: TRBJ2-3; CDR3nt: TGTGCCAGCAGCTTGTCTGGGGGCCTAGATACGCAGTATTTT; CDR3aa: CASSLSGGLDTQYF
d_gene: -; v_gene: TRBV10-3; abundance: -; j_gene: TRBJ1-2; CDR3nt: TGTGCCATCAGTGAGGTTACAGGAGATCCCAACTATGGCTACACCTTC; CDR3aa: CAISEVTGDPNYGYTF
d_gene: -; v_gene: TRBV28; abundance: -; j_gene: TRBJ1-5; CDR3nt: TGTGCCAGCAACGTAGGGGGGGCGGGGCAGCCCCAGCATTTT; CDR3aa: CASNVGGAGQPQHF
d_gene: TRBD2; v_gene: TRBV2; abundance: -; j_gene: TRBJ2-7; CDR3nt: TGTGCCAGCAGTGGACTAGCGGGATCATACGAGCAGTACTTC; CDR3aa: CASSGLAGSYEQYF
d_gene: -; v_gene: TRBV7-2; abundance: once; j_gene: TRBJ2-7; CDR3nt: TGTGCCAGCAGCTTAGGGGACACACCAACCTACGAGCAGTACTTC; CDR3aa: CASSLGDTPTYEQYF
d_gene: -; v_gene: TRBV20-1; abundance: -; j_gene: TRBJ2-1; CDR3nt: TGCAGTGCGCCCTACGCTGATGAGCAGTTCTTC; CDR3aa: CSAPYADEQFF